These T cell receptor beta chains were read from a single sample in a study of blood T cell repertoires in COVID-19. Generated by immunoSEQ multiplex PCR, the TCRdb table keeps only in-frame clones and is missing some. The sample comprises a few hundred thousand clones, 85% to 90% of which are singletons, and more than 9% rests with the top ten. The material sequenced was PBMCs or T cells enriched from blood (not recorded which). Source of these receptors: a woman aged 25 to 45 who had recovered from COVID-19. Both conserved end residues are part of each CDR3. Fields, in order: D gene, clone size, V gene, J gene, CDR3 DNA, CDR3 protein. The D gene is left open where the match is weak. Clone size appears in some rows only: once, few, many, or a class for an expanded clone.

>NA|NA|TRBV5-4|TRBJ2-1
TGTGCCAGCAGCTTGGTGTCTAGCGTTAGCAATGAGCAGTTCTTC
CASSLVSSVSNEQFF
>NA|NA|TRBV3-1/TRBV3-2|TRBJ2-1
TGTGCCAGCAGCCCAGGGGTATGGCGGGAGAATTCGGATGAGCAGTTCTTC
CASSPGVWRENSDEQFF
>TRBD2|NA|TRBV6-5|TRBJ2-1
TGTGCCAGCAGCTCCGGGACTAGGATCCACAATGAGCAGTTCTTC
CASSSGTRIHNEQFF
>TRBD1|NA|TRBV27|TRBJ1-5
TGTGCCATCACAGGGGGAGATAGCAATCAGCCCCAGCATTTT
CAITGGDSNQPQHF
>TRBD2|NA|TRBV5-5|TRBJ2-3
TGTGCCAGCAGCTTGGCTAGCGGGAGACCAGATACGCAGTATTTT
CASSLASGRPDTQYF
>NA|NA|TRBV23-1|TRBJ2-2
TGCGCCAGCAGTCAATCACGGTCGCGGGGGCCTCTGAAGCGGTACACCGGGGAGCTGTTTTTT
CASSQSRSRGPLKRYTGELFF
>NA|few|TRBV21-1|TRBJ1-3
TGTGCCAGCAGCAAATCTGACCGGCCTAGCTCTGGAAACACCATATATTTT
CASSKSDRPSSGNTIYF
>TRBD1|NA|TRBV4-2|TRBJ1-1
TGTGCCAGCAGCCTGAGGACAGGGTTTGGCACTGAAGCTTTCTTT
CASSLRTGFGTEAFF
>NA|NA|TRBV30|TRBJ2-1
TGTGCCTGCCCCCATAATAGGGGTGCATACAATGAGCAGTTCTTC
CACPHNRGAYNEQFF
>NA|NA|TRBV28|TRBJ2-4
TGTGCCAGCAGCTCCTTTGGGGGGAACCTAAAAAACATTCAGTACTTC
CASSSFGGNLKNIQYF
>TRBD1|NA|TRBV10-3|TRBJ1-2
TGTGCCATCAAAGGACGGGACAGGGATAACTATGGCTACACCTTC
CAIKGRDRDNYGYTF
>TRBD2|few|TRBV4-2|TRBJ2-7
TGTGCCAGCAGCCAAGATGCTAGCGGGATATCCTACGAGCAGTACTTC
CASSQDASGISYEQYF
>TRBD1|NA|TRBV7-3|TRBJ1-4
TGTGCCAGCAGCTCCCGAGGGGGCACTAATGAAAAACTGTTTTTT
CASSSRGGTNEKLFF
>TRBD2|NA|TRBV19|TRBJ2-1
TGTGCCAGTAGTCGACTAGCGGGAGGGCTAGATGAGCAGTTCTTC
CASSRLAGGLDEQFF
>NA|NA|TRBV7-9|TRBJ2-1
TGTGCCAGCAGCTTAGACAGGGCATACAATGAGCAGTTCTTC
CASSLDRAYNEQFF
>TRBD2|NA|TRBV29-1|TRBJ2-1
TGCAGCGTTGAAGGACTAGCGGGGGGGAACTACAATGAGCAGTTCTTC
CSVEGLAGGNYNEQFF
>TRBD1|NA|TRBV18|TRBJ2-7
TGTGCCAGCTCACATTCGTCCGGGACAGGGGCCTACGAGCAGTACTTC
CASSHSSGTGAYEQYF
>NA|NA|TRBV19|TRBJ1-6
TGTGCCAGTAGCAGTCGACAGAATTCACCCCTCCACTTT
CASSSRQNSPLHF
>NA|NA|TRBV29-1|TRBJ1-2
TGCAGCGCAACAGGGAACTATGGCTACACCTTC
CSATGNYGYTF
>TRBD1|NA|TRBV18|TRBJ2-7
TGTGCCAGCTCACCACCCGGACAGGGGACCTACGAGCAGTACTTC
CASSPPGQGTYEQYF
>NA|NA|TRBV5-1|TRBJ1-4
TGCGTGTCTCGTGAGACAGGTTCAACTAATGAAAAACTGTTTTTT
CVSRETGSTNEKLFF
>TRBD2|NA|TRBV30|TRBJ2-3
TGTGCCTGGAGCGCGACTAGCGGGAGGGGGAGGACGCAGTATTTT
CAWSATSGRGRTQYF
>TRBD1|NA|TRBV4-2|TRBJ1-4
TGTGCCAGCAGCCAAGTAGGACCCGGGACAGGGTACGGAAAACTGTTTTTT
CASSQVGPGTGYGKLFF
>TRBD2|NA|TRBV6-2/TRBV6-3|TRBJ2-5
TGTGCCAGCAGCCCCGGGGAGGGGACCACCCAGTACTTC
CASSPGEGTTQYF
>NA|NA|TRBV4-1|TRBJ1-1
TGCGCCAGCAAAACCACCGGGGGGATTGAAGCTTTCTTT
CASKTTGGIEAFF
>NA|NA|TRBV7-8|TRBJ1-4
TGTGCCAGCAGCTTAAGTTTAGGGCAGGGTCAAGAAAAACTGTTTTTT
CASSLSLGQGQEKLFF
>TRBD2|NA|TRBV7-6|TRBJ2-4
TGTGCCAGCAGCCCCATGGCTAGCGGGAGGACCAAAAACATTCAGTACTTC
CASSPMASGRTKNIQYF
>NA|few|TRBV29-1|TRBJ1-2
TGCAGCGGCGGGACCCTAAACTATGGCTACACCTTC
CSGGTLNYGYTF
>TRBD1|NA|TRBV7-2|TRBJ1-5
TGTGCCAGCAGCTTGACAGGGTCCAATCAGCCCCAGCATTTT
CASSLTGSNQPQHF
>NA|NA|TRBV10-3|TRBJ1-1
TGTGCCATCAGTGAAGGGGCAGAGAACACTGAAGCTTTCTTT
CAISEGAENTEAFF
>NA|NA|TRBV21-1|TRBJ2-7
TGTGCCAGCAGCAATAGGCAGGGACTCTTAGGCTACGAGCAGTACTTC
CASSNRQGLLGYEQYF
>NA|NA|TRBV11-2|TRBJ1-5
TGTGCCAGCAGCCGCTTGCAGAGCAATCAGCCCCAGCATTTT
CASSRLQSNQPQHF
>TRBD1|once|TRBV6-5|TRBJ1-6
TGTGCCAGCAGTTACCAGGGGGGGACAGGAAATTCACCCCTCCACTTT
CASSYQGGTGNSPLHF
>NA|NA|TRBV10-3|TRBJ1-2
TGTGCCATCAACCTACAGGGTAACTATGGCTACACCTTC
CAINLQGNYGYTF
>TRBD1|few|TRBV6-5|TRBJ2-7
TGTGCCAGCAGTCGGGACAGGATGTACCACGAGCAGTACTTC
CASSRDRMYHEQYF
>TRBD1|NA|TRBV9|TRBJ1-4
TGTGCCAGCAGCCACCACCAAAACCGGGACAGGCTACCTCGAGGGGAAAAACTGTTTTTT
CASSHHQNRDRLPRGEKLFF
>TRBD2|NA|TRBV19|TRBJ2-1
TGTGCCAGTAGCGACCGACTAGCGGGAACTGTATACAATGAGCAGTTCTTC
CASSDRLAGTVYNEQFF
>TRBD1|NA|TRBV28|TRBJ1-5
TGTGCCAGCAGGTTCTCGGGACAGAATAGCAATCAGCCCCAGCATTTT
CASRFSGQNSNQPQHF
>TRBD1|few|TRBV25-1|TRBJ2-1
TGTGCCAGCCAAACCTGGGACAGAAAGAATGAGCAGTTCTTC
CASQTWDRKNEQFF
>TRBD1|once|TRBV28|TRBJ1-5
TGTGCCAGCAGGGATCAGGGGGCGAGCAATCAGCCCCAGCATTTT
CASRDQGASNQPQHF
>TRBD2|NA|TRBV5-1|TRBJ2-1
TGCGCCAGCAGCTCCTCAAGCGGGGGGGTCTTTGAGCAGTTCTTC
CASSSSSGGVFEQFF
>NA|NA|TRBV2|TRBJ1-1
TGTGCCAGCGAGGTACGGGTAGGCACTGAAGCTTTCTTT
CASEVRVGTEAFF
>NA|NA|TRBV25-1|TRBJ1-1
TGTGCCAGCAGTGAATTGGCAGGGGTCGAAAAAACTGAAGCTTTCTTT
CASSELAGVEKTEAFF
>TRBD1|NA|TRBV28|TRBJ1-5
TGTGCCAGCAGCCTAAGACAGGGCGGCAATCAGCCCCAGCATTTT
CASSLRQGGNQPQHF
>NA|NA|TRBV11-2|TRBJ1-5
TGTGCCAGCAGCTTTTCAGAATTCCAGCCCCAGCATTTT
CASSFSEFQPQHF
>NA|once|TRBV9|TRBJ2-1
TGTGCCAGCAGCGTTGGAGGAAGGGCCGACAATGAGCAGTTCTTC
CASSVGGRADNEQFF
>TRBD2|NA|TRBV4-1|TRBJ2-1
TGCGCCAGCAGCCAAGATATGGGGGTAGCGGGAGGGCCTGGGGAGCAGTTCTTC
CASSQDMGVAGGPGEQFF
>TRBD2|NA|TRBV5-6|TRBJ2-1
TGTGCCAGCAGCTTGGAGGCCCTCCTAGTGGAGCGGGAGTACAATGAGCAGTTCTTC
CASSLEALLVEREYNEQFF
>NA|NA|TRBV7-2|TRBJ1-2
TGTGCCAGCAGCGAAAGTACAGGCTACACCTTC
CASSESTGYTF
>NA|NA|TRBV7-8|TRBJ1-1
TGTGCCAGCAGCTTAGGGTATGTAGCTCGGGCTGAAGCTTTCTTT
CASSLGYVARAEAFF
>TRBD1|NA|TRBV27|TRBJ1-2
TGTGCCAGCAGTCCTACCGGGACAGGAGCCATTAACTATGGCTACACCTTC
CASSPTGTGAINYGYTF
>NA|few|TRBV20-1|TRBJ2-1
TGCAGTGCTAGTGATACAGGGTTCGAGGACAATGAGCAGTTCTTC
CSASDTGFEDNEQFF
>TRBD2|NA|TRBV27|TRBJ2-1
TGTGCCAGCAGCTGGGGGGGGTCCTACAATGAGCAGTTCTTC
CASSWGGSYNEQFF
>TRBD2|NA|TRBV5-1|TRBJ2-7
TGCGCCAGCAGCCCCGGGACTAGCGGGAGTAAGTCCTACGAGCAGTACTTC
CASSPGTSGSKSYEQYF